Below are 24 T cell receptor beta chains sequenced from a single sample in a study of spatial heterogeneity in lung cancer. TCRdb reprocessed the 5' RACE reads with MiXCR, giving one entry per CDR3 protein. The sample has approximately 11,000 distinct CDR3 sequences; 10% are singletons. The time point denotes: blood at routine non-recurrence follow-up after resection. The sequencing here drew on PBMCs, taken at follow-up. Receptors originate from a female donor with early-stage non-small cell lung cancer.

The J gene is TRBJ2-1, the V gene TRBV5-8; no reliable D call. V was trimmed by 4 bases and J by 4 bases, leaving 9 bases between them. From germline, CDR1 is SGHTS and CDR2 YDEGEE. The CDR3 runs 13 residues. In DNA, the CDR3 is TGTGCCAGCAGCCAGACTTTTTACAATGAGCAGTTCTTC. This codes for CASSQTFYNEQFF.

This clonotype is medium-sized within its sample. This sequence joins TRBV28 and TRBJ2-3; D call uncertain. The CDR3 has 14 residues. The germline CDR1 and CDR2 sequences are MDHEN and SYDVKM. V lost 3 bases to trimming and J lost 1 base, with 8 bases between them. The DNA of the CDR3 is TGTGCCAGCAGTTTCGTAGCCGGCACAGATACGCAGTATTTT. Amino acid sequence: CASSFVAGTDTQYF.

This clonotype was detected many times. This sequence joins TRBV11-2 and TRBJ2-4; the match to TRBD1 covers 11 bases. The CDR3 has 15 amino acids. The J segment lost 7 bases and the V segment lost 5 bases, leaving 7 bases of the junction unmatched. Germline lookup yields CDR1 SGHAT and CDR2 FQNNGV. This chain's CDR3 is CASSRTGGMGNIQYF. CDR3 in DNA: TGTGCCAGCAGCCGGACAGGGGGCATGGGGAACATTCAGTACTTC.

The chain has TRBV13 and TRBJ2-5; TRBD2 matches at 11 bases. The CDR3 is 16 amino acids. The trim removed 4 bases at V and 1 base at J, leaving 5 bases unmatched. Germline V gene data show CDR1 as PRHDT and CDR2 as FYEKMQ (reference sequence). The CDR3 DNA is TGTGCCAGCAGCTCGCGGACTAGCGGGCCCCAAGAGACCCAGTACTTC. Encoded protein: CASSSRTSGPQETQYF.

Ten or more counts support this clonotype. One end of the junction varies from germline; a read error may be responsible. The chain is built from TRBV5-1 and TRBJ2-1, with D possibly being TRBD2 (5 bases). Germline values: CDR1 SGHRS, CDR2 YFSETQ. The CDR3 length is 13 residues. DNA for the CDR3: TGCGCCAGCAGCTTGGAACTAGTCGGGCCCTCTTCTTTC. This encodes CASSLELVGPSSF.

Ten or more counts support this clonotype. This chain connects TRBV6-1 to TRBJ1-6; D is unclear. The germline gives CDR1 MNHNS, CDR2 SASEGT. V was cut by 4 bases and J by 10 bases, with 8 bases left in between. This CDR3 has 12 residues. CDR3 nucleotide sequence: TGTGCCAGCAGTGCCTCAGGATCACCCCTCCACTTT. Translation: CASSASGSPLHF.

This clonotype was detected ten times or more. CDR3 sequence reads: CATSSPGGQETQYF. The CDR3 DNA reads as TGTGCCACCAGCTCCCCAGGGGGCCAAGAGACCCAGTACTTC. The V call is TRBV15, the J call TRBJ2-5; 7 nucleotides agree with TRBD1. The germline V gene has CDR1 LNHNV and CDR2 YYDKDF (reference sequence). V dropped 5 bases and J dropped 1; count of bases not matched to a gene: 4. The CDR3 extends over 14 amino acids.

The sample holds many counts of this clonotype. The rearrangement joins TRBV19 to TRBJ2-7, with 9 bases aligning to TRBD1. V lost 5 bases, J lost 1 base, and 6 bases stayed unmatched. Germline V gives CDR1 LNHDA, CDR2 SQIVND (reference sequence). The CDR3 totals 15 residues. CDR3 sequence: CASSAPGTGSYEQYF. CDR3 DNA sequence: TGTGCCAGTAGTGCCCCCGGGACAGGGTCCTACGAGCAGTACTTC.

This clonotype has ten or more counts. CDR3 sequence reads: CASSEYGAGSYTDTQYF. CDR3 nucleotide sequence: TGTGCCAGCAGTGAATACGGGGCGGGATCTTACACAGATACGCAGTATTTT. The chain carries TRBV25-1 and TRBJ2-3; possibly TRBD2 for D (6 bases). The germline CDR1 and CDR2 sequences are MGHDK and SYGVNS. V was clipped by 0 bases and J by 2 bases, with 15 bases between them. This CDR3 is built from 17 residues.

The V and J genes are TRBV20-1 and TRBJ2-7; a weak D match, TRBD1 (7 bases). The V gene's germline CDR1 is DFQATT and CDR2 SNEGSKA (reference sequence). The V end was cut by 0 bases, the J end by 4 bases, with 10 bases between. This CDR3 region has 13 residues. CDR3 DNA: TGCAGTGCTAGAGAGCAGGGGGGTTACGAGCAGTACGTC. Translated, it gives CSAREQGGYEQYV.

This clonotype is medium-sized (0.01 to 0.1%) by share. The CDR3, as DNA: TGTGCCAGCAGCGCTAGCTCTGGGGCCAACGTCCTGACTTTC. Translation: CASSASSGANVLTF. The V call is TRBV6-2 or TRBV6-3, the J call TRBJ2-6, with D unresolved. CDR1 MNHEY and CDR2 SVGEGT come from the germline V gene. The CDR3 totals 14 residues. The V end was cut by 6 bases, the J end by 0 bases, with 6 bases between.

This clonotype was detected ten times or more. The chain has TRBV28 and TRBJ2-1; 12 bases are a match to TRBD2. V shed 0 bases and J 8 bases; nucleotides not matched to a gene: 2. This CDR3 comprises 15 residues. Germline-derived CDR1 and CDR2 are MDHEN and SYDVKM. The CDR3 is CASSLWTSGGDEQFF. The CDR3 coding sequence is TGTGCCAGCAGTTTATGGACTAGCGGGGGTGATGAGCAGTTCTTC. Looking up the rest from reference TRBV28 and TRBJ2-1 gives the full variable domain: DVKVTQSSRYLVKRTGEKVFLECVQDMDHENMFWYRQDPGLGLRLIYFSYDVKMKEKGDIPEGYSVSREKKERFSLILESASTNQTSMYLCASSLWTSGGDEQFFGPGTRLTVL.

This clonotype occurred many times. The genes are TRBV21-1 and TRBJ2-2. TRBV21-1 is shown as a pseudogene. This CDR3 contains 13 residues. CDR3 in DNA: TGTGCCAGCAGCAATAAGGACACCGGGGAGCTGTTTTTT. Encoded protein: CASSNKDTGELFF.

This clonotype was detected a few times. V is TRBV12-3 or TRBV12-4 and J is TRBJ2-1; 11 bases agree with TRBD2. The CDR3 covers 14 residues. V lost 2 bases and J lost 9; bases outside the gene matches: 3. CDR3 coding DNA: TGTGCCAGCAGTTTACTAGCGGGAGGTGGTGAGCAGTTCTTC. Translation: CASSLLAGGGEQFF.

This clonotype was counted many times. V gene TRBV7-9 combines with J gene TRBJ2-7; D not resolved. Deletions cut 8 bases from V and 6 bases from J, with 11 bases between. Germline CDR1 reads SEHNR; CDR2 reads FQNEAQ (reference sequence). The CDR3 spans 11 residues. The CDR3 DNA reads TGTGCCAGCGGAATTAATGGCGAGCAGTACGTC. This sequence encodes CASGINGEQYV.

In this sample, this clonotype turned up many times. The chain's CDR3 is CASSPDNEQFF. DNA for the CDR3: TGCGCCAGCAGCCCAGACAATGAGCAGTTCTTC. This rearrangement joins TRBV5-1 to TRBJ2-1; D ambiguous. Trimming pared 4 bases from V and 5 bases from J, leaving 4 bases between. Germline V gene sequence: CDR1 SGHRS, CDR2 YFSETQ. The CDR3 consists of 11 residues.

This chain links TRBV7-9 with TRBJ1-1; 7 nucleotides line up with TRBD1. Germline values: CDR1 SEHNR, CDR2 FQNEAQ (reference sequence). The CDR3 covers 15 residues. The J segment lost 7 bases and the V segment lost 0 bases, leaving 8 bases of the junction unmatched. CDR3 coding DNA: TGTGCCAGCAGCTTAGCGACAGGGACTTACAGTGAAGCTTTCTTT. Residues: CASSLATGTYSEAFF.

This clonotype was seen at least ten times. This rearrangement joins TRBV20-1 to TRBJ2-3; the match to TRBD2 covers 14 bases. The J segment lost 4 bases and the V segment lost 4 bases, leaving 4 bases of the junction unmatched. The CDR3 has 15 residues. The germline CDR1 and CDR2 sequences are DFQATT and SNEGSKA (reference sequence). The CDR3 spells CSATGTSGGSDTQYF. The CDR3 DNA is TGCAGTGCTACCGGGACTAGCGGGGGTTCAGATACGCAGTATTTT.

At least ten counts were recorded for this clonotype. V and J are TRBV7-8 and TRBJ2-5; D gene ambiguous. The germline gives CDR1 SGHVS, CDR2 FQNEAQ. The CDR3 contains 13 residues. V shed 5 bases and J shed 5 bases, with 12 bases lying between them. The CDR3 protein is CASSPPRMETQYF. CDR3 in DNA: TGTGCCAGCAGCCCCCCGCGGATGGAGACCCAGTACTTC.

At least ten counts were recorded for this clonotype. V gene TRBV29-1 combines with J gene TRBJ2-2, with D uncertain. Germline-derived CDR1 and CDR2 are SQVTM and ANQGSEA. The CDR3 is 14 residues long. Trimming took 7 bases from V and 6 from J, leaving 18 bases between them. The CDR3 bases are TGCAGCGCGGCCCTAAGGGCCCGGTCCGGGGAGCTGTTTTTT. Translation: CSAALRARSGELFF.

Many counts were recorded for this clonotype. The gene calls are TRBV2 and TRBJ2-1; D might be TRBD1 (6 bases). The V end lost 7 bases, the J end lost 7 bases, and 20 bases lay between the germline ends. Germline V gives CDR1 SNHLY, CDR2 FYNNEI. This CDR3 is 15 amino acids long. The CDR3 nucleotides read TGTGCCAGCATACCCCAGTGGAAGGGGGATAATGAGCAGTTCTTC. Translated, it gives CASIPQWKGDNEQFF.

This clonotype was observed at least ten times. The chain couples TRBV19 to TRBJ2-1; 14 bases fit TRBD2. The length of the CDR3 is 18 residues. With V trimmed by 4 bases and J by 1 base, 6 bases remained unmatched. CDR1 and CDR2 from the germline V gene are LNHDA and SQIVND (reference sequence). This CDR3 is CASSKTSGGAGSYNEQFF. The CDR3 DNA reads TGTGCCAGTAGTAAGACTAGCGGGGGGGCCGGATCCTACAATGAGCAGTTCTTC.

This clonotype appeared many times. The chain is built from TRBV10-3 and TRBJ2-7; D is perhaps TRBD1 (5 bases). Germline V lookup: CDR1 ENHRY, CDR2 SYGVKD. Deletions cut 7 bases from V and 1 base from J, with 11 bases between. This CDR3 has 13 amino acids. The CDR3 spells CAIISDRSYEQYF. The DNA of the CDR3 is TGTGCCATCATATCCGACAGATCCTACGAGCAGTACTTC.

In its sample, this clonotype is medium-sized. The chain is built from TRBV7-9 and TRBJ2-1, with D tentatively TRBD2 (5 bases). V was clipped by 6 bases and J by 10 bases, with 10 bases between them. Germline V gene data show CDR1 as SEHNR and CDR2 as FQNEAQ (reference sequence). The CDR3 is 11 amino acids. The CDR3 is CASSLGVEQFF. The CDR3 nucleotides read TGTGCCAGCAGTCTCGGGGTAGAGCAGTTCTTC.